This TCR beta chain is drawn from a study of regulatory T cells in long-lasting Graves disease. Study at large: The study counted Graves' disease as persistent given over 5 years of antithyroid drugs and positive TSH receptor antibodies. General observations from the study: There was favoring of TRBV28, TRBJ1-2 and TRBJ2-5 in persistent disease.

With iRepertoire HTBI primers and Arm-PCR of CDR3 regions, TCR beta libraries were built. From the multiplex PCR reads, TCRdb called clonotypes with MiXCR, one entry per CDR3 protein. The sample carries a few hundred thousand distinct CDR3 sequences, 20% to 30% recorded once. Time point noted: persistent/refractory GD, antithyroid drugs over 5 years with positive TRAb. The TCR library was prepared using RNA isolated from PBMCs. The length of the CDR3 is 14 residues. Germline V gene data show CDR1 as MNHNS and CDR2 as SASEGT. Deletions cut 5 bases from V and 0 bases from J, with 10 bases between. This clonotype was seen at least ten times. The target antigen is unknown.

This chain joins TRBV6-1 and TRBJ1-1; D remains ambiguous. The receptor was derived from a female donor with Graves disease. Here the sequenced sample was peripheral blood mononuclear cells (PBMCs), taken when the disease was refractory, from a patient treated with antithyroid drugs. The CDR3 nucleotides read TGTGCCAGCAGTAGAAGGGCCATGAACACTGAAGCTTTCTTT. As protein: CASSRRAMNTEAFF.